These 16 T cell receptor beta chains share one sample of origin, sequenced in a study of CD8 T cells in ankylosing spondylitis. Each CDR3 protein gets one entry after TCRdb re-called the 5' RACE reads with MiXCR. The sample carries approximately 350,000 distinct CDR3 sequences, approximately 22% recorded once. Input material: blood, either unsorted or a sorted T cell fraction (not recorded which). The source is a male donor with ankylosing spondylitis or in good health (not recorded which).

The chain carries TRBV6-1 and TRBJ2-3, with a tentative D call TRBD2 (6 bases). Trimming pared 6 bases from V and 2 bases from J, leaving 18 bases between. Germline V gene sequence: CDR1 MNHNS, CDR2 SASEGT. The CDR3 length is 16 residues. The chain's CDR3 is CASSPTLATSTDTQYF. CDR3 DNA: TGTGCCAGCAGCCCCACTCTAGCGACGTCCACAGATACGCAGTATTTT.

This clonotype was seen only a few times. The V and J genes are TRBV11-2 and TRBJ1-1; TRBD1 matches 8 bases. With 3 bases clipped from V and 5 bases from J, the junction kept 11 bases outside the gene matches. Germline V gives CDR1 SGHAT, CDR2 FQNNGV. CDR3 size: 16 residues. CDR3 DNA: TGTGCCAGCAGCTTGGACCGTACGGACAGGGTGACTGAAGCTTTCTTT. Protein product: CASSLDRTDRVTEAFF.

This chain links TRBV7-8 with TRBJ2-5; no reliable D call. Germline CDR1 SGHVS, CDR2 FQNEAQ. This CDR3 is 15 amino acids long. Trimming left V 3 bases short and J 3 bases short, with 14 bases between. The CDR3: CASSFLWGREETQYF. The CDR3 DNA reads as TGTGCCAGCAGCTTCTTGTGGGGAAGGGAAGAGACCCAGTACTTC.

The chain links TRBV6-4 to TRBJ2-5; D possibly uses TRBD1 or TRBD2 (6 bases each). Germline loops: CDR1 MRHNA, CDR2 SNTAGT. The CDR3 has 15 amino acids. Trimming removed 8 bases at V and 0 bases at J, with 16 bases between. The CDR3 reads CASGRGRSYQETQYF. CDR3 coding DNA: TGTGCCAGCGGCCGGGGGCGATCGTACCAAGAGACCCAGTACTTC.

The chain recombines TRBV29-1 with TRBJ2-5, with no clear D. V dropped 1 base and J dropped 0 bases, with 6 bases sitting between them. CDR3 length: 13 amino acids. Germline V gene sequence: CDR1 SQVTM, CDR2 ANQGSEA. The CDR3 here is CSVEGPYQETQYF. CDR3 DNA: TGCAGCGTTGAAGGGCCGTACCAAGAGACCCAGTACTTC.

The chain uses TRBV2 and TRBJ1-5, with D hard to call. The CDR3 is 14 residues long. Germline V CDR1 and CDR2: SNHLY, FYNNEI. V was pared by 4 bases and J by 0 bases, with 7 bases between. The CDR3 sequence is CASSAGPSNQPQHF. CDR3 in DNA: TGTGCCAGCAGTGCAGGTCCTAGCAATCAGCCCCAGCATTTT.

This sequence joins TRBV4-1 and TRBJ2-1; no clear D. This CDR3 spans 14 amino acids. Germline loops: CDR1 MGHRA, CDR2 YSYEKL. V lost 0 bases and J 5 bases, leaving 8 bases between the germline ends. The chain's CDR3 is CASSQDNLDNEQFF. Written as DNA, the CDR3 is TGCGCCAGCAGCCAAGATAACCTCGACAATGAGCAGTTCTTC.

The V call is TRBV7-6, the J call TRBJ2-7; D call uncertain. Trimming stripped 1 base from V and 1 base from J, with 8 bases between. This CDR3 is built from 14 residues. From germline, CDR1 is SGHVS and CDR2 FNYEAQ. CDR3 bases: TGTGCCAGCAGCTTAGTGGGAAAGTCCTACGAGCAGTACTTC. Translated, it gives CASSLVGKSYEQYF.

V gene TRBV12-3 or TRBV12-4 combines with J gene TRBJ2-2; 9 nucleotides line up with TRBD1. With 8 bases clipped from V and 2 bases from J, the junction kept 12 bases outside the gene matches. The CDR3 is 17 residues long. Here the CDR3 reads CASFPPGQGLNTGELFF. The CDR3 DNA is TGTGCCAGCTTCCCGCCAGGACAGGGGCTAAACACCGGGGAGCTGTTTTTT.

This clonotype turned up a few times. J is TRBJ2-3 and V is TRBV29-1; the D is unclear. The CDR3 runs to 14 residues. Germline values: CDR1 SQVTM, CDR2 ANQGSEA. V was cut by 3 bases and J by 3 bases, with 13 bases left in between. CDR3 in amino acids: CSVEVWATTDTQYF. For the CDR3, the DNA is TGCAGCGTTGAGGTTTGGGCAACAACAGATACGCAGTATTTT.

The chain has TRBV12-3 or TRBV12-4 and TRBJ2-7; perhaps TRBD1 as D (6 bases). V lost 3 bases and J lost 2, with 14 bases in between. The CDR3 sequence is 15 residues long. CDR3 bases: TGTGCCAGCAGTTTCATGACAGGACCAACCTACGAGCAGTACTTC. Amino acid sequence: CASSFMTGPTYEQYF.

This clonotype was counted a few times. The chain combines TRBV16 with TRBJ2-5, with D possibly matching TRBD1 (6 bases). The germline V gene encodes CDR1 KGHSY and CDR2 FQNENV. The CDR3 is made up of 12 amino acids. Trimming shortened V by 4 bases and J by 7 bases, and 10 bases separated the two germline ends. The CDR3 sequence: CASSLDRRTQYF. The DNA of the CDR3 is TGTGCCAGCAGCCTAGACAGGAGGACCCAGTACTTC.

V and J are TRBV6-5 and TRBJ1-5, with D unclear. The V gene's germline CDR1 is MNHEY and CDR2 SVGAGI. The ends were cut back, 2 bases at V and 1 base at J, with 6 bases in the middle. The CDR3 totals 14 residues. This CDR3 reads CASSYGPSNQPQHF. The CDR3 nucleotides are TGTGCCAGCAGTTACGGCCCGAGCAATCAGCCCCAGCATTTT.

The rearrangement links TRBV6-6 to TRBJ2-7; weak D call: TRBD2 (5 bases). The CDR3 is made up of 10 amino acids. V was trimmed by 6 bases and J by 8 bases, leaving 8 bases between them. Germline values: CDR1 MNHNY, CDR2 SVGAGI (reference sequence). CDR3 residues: CASSSGKQYF. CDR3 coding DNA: TGTGCCAGCAGCTCGGGAAAGCAGTACTTC.

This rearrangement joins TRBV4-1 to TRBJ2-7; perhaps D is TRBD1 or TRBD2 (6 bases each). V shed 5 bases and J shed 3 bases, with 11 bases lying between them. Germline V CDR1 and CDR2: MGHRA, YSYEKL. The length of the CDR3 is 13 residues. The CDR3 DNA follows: TGCGCCAGCAGCGCGGGACACTACTACGAGCAGTACTTC. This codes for CASSAGHYYEQYF.

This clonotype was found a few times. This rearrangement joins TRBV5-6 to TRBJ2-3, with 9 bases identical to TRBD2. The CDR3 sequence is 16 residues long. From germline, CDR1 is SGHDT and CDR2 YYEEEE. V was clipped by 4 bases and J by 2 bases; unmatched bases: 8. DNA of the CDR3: TGTGCCAGCAGCCGCGGGGGGGCCTTTTACACAGATACGCAGTATTTT. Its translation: CASSRGGAFYTDTQYF. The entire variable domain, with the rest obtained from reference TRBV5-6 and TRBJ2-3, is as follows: DAGVTQSPTHLIKTRGQQVTLRCSPKSGHDTVSWYQQALGQGPQFIFQYYEEEERQRGNFPDRFSGHQFPNYSSELNVNALLLGDSALYLCASSRGGAFYTDTQYFGPGTRLTVL.